Listed below are T cell receptor beta chains from one sample, sequenced in a study of blood T cell repertoires in COVID-19. This table comes from immunoSEQ multiplex PCR, and its TCRdb copy is limited to in-frame clones, with some not included. This repertoire shows approximately 230,000 clones, around 90% found once; its top ten account for approximately 2%. The sample consisted of PBMCs or T cells enriched from blood (not recorded which). The receptors shown here come from a young woman who had recovered from COVID-19. CDR3s include the opening cysteine and the closing phenylalanine or tryptophan.

>TRBJ2-7|TRBV10-3
CATLNKGAYEQYF
>TRBJ2-7|TRBV5-8
CASSLATGLGEQYF
>TRBJ1-1|TRBV12-3/TRBV12-4
CASSLRPGGEAFF
>TRBJ1-2|TRBV7-8
CASRSDRGFANYGYTF
>TRBJ2-7|TRBV19
CASTMGTGASEQYF
>TRBJ1-5|TRBV5-6
CASSLALGSNQPQHF
>TRBJ2-1|TRBV7-7
CASSSGTGVVEQFF
>TRBJ2-7|TRBV9
CASSVAAGRDYEQYF
>TRBJ2-1|TRBV6-5
CASRRAGQGRDEQFF
>TRBJ1-1|TRBV20-1
CSARGNTEAFF
>TRBJ1-2|TRBV4-3
CASSQDIGQVPYGYTF
>TRBJ1-1|TRBV5-1
CASSLEPVGGTEAFF
>TRBJ2-2|TRBV9
CASSVAEGLNTGELFF
>TRBJ2-4|TRBV2
CASNLITTSGNIQYF
>TRBJ1-6|TRBV5-5
CASSLGQGGSPLHF
>TRBJ2-1|TRBV4-3
CASSPTGNEQFF